Following are 5 T cell receptor beta chains from one sample sequenced in a study of blood T cell repertoires in COVID-19. Generated by immunoSEQ multiplex PCR, the TCRdb table keeps only in-frame clones and is missing some. The sample lists a few hundred thousand clones, approximately 81% seen once, with roughly 4.6% in the top ten. Material for sequencing was peripheral blood. The receptors derive from a woman aged 55-69 years who had recovered from COVID-19.

The chain is built from TRBV29-1 and TRBJ1-2; D might be TRBD1 (5 bases). The CDR3 is made up of 14 amino acids. Trimming removed 3 bases at V and 6 bases at J, with 17 bases between. CDR1 SQVTM and CDR2 ANQGSEA come from the germline V gene. In DNA form, the CDR3 reads TGCAGCGTTGACGGTCGGGGGTCGGGGGATGGCTACACCTTC. It is translated as CSVDGRGSGDGYTF. The entire variable domain, with the rest obtained from reference TRBV29-1 and TRBJ1-2, is as follows: SAVISQKPSRDICQRGTSLTIQCQVDSQVTMMFWYRQQPGQSLTLIATANQGSEATYESGFVIDKFPISRPNLTFSTLTVSNMSPEDSSIYLCSVDGRGSGDGYTFGSGTRLTVV.

The CDR3 DNA sequence: TGCGCCAGTCGGGGGAACACAGATACGCAGTATTTT. This sequence encodes CASRGNTDTQYF. The chain joins TRBV10-1 to TRBJ2-3; maybe TRBD2 (6 bases). The CDR3 sequence is 12 residues long. Looked up from germline, CDR1 is WNHNN and CDR2 is SYGVQD (reference sequence). The ends were cut back, 9 bases at V and 2 bases at J, with 9 bases in the middle.

The CDR3 here is CASSTGGVSTDTQYF. CDR3 nucleotide sequence: TGTGCCAGTAGTACAGGGGGCGTTAGCACAGATACGCAGTATTTT. The genes are TRBV19 and TRBJ2-3; 8 nucleotides agree with TRBD1. Losses at the gene ends were 4 bases for V and 0 bases for J; bases not matched to a gene: 3. The CDR3 consists of 15 residues. Germline V gene lookup returns CDR1 LNHDA and CDR2 SQIVND (reference sequence).

This chain joins TRBV3-1 (or the pseudogene TRBV3-2) and TRBJ2-1; D might be TRBD1 (6 bases). CDR1 is LGHDT and CDR2 is YNNKEL in the germline V gene (reference sequence). V lost 6 bases and J 1 base, leaving 10 bases between the germline ends. The CDR3 sequence is 14 residues long. The CDR3 DNA follows: TGTGCCAGCAGTCCAGGGGATTCCTACAATGAGCAGTTCTTC. Protein sequence: CASSPGDSYNEQFF.

The gene calls are TRBV4-3 and TRBJ1-2; D possibly corresponds to TRBD1 (5 bases). CDR1 and CDR2 from the germline V gene are LGHNA and YSLEER. Deletions cut 2 bases from V and 7 bases from J, with 8 bases between. CDR3 length equals 12 residues. The CDR3, as DNA: TGCGCCAGCAGCCAATTTGGGGCTGGCTACACCTTC. Translating gives CASSQFGAGYTF.